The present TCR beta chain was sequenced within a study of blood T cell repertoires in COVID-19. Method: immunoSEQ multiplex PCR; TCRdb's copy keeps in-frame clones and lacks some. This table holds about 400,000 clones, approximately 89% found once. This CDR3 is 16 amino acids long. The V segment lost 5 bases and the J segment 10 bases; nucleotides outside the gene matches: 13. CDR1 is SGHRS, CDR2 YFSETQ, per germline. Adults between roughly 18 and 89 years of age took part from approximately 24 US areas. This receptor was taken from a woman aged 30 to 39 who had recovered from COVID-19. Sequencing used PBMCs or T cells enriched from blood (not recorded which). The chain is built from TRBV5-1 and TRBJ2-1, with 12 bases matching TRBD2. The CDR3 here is CASRSYSLAGGWEQFF. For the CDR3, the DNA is TGCGCCAGCAGATCGTACTCGCTAGCGGGAGGGTGGGAGCAGTTCTTC.